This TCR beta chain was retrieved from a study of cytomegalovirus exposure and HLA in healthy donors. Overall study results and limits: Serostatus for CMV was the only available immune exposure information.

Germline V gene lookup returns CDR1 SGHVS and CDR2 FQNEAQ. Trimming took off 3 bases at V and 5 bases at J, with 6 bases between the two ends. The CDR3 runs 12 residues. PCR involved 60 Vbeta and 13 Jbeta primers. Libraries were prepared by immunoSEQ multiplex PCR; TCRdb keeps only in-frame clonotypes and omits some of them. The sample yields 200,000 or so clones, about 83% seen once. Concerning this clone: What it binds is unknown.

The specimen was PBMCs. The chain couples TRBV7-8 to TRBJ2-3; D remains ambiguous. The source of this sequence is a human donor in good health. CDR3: CASSFSRDTQYF. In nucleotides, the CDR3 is TGTGCCAGCAGCTTTAGTAGAGATACGCAGTATTTT.